The present TCR beta chain was sequenced within a study of T cells in Graves' hyperthyroidism and ophthalmopathy. Study background: Sampling of peripheral blood happened at initial diagnosis, prior to any treatment.

Template material for amplifying TCR beta CDR3 regions consisted of RNA transcripts. The HTBI primer set served for first-round RT-PCR of the TCR CDR3. TCRdb re-derived calls from the multiplex PCR reads in MiXCR, one entry per CDR3 protein. The table includes about 380,000 distinct CDR3 sequences, roughly 14% detected once. The V gene lost 0 bases and the J gene lost 2 bases, with 12 bases spanning the gap. This CDR3 is 15 amino acids long. Germline CDR1 reads SGDLS; CDR2 reads YYNGEE. The sequence came from a man aged 25 to 40 with Graves' hyperthyroidism that later progressed to Graves' ophthalmopathy. The sample was blood. This sequence joins TRBV9 and TRBJ2-7; a possible D gene is TRBD1 (5 bases). This CDR3 reads CASSVGPGWTYEQYF. CDR3 DNA: TGTGCCAGCAGCGTAGGGCCAGGGTGGACCTACGAGCAGTACTTC.